This T cell receptor beta chain was profiled in a study of immune characteristics of hereditary and idiopathic chronic pancreatitis. Broader study findings: Both chronic pancreatitis groups had higher TCRbeta diversity and lower clonality than controls.

The pancreas tissue came from patients undergoing total pancreatectomy with islet autotransplantation. There are a few counts of this clone. The antigen remains unidentified. Clones were read by immunoSEQ multiplex PCR, and TCRdb kept only the in-frame ones, dropping some. In the table there are about 9,400 clones, roughly 77% of which are singletons. The sequenced sample consisted of pancreas tissue with idiopathic chronic pancreatitis. The TCR was taken from a human donor with chronic pancreatitis.

This chain's CDR3 is CASSLDRVLYGYTF. CDR3 bases: TGTGCCAGCAGCTTGGATAGGGTTTTATATGGCTACACCTTC. This chain links TRBV5-5 with TRBJ1-2; no definite D call. V was clipped by 0 bases and J by 5 bases, with 11 bases between them. Germline CDR1 SGHKS, CDR2 YYEKEE (reference sequence). The CDR3 consists of 14 residues.